Presented here are 32 T cell receptor beta chains from one specimen sequenced in a study of metastatic and nonmetastatic thyroid tumors (dated by TCRdb to 2019 to 2021). Libraries were made using PCR. Instrument on record: Illumina HiSeq 4000. The raw public data were reprocessed by TCRdb itself: fastp quality trimming at Q25, MiXCR clonotype calling, in-frame beta chains only. In this sample the table shows approximately 17,000 clones, over 15% of which occur a single time. The top ten constitute less than 20% of the sample. Before undergoing thyroid surgery, none of the patients had been given any kind of treatment. What was sequenced was blood. Source of these receptors: a male donor with papillary thyroid cancer or a benign thyroid nodule (not recorded which). Some clones in this sample may be carry-over from other donors' samples.

This clone was seen repeatedly, ten times or more. DNA of the CDR3: TGTGCCACCAGTGATTCCCGACAGGGGGGCAATGAGCAGTTCTTC. Translating gives CATSDSRQGGNEQFF. The chain is built from TRBV24-1 and TRBJ2-1; TRBD1 agrees at 9 bases. The CDR3 loop spans 15 amino acids. Germline V gene lookup returns CDR1 KGHDR and CDR2 SFDVKD. Trimming at V came to 2 bases and at J to 6 bases, leaving 4 bases not matched to a gene.

This clone was recorded many times. This sequence joins TRBV20-1 and TRBJ1-1, with D unclear. This CDR3 has 11 amino acids. Trimming took off 5 bases at V and 5 bases at J, with 9 bases between the two ends. CDR1 is DFQATT, CDR2 SNEGSKA, per germline (reference sequence). The CDR3 loop reads CSAGPKTEAFF. The CDR3, as DNA: TGCAGTGCTGGCCCTAAAACTGAAGCTTTCTTT.

Concerning this clone: One end of the junction varies from germline; a read error may be responsible. J is TRBJ2-4 and V is TRBV6-5; D is ambiguous. The CDR3 has 16 amino acids. The germline gives CDR1 MNHEY, CDR2 SVGAGI. The CDR3 DNA follows: TGTGCCAGCGGTTACACCCCTATGCTAGCCAAAAACATTCAGTACTTC. This translates into CASGYTPMLAKNIQYF.

This clone has ten or more counts. The chain links TRBV12-3 or TRBV12-4 to TRBJ2-1; 10 bases match TRBD2. This CDR3 has 14 amino acids. V trimming: 8 bases; J trimming: 9 bases; junction bases outside the gene matches: 10. For the CDR3, the DNA is TGTGCCAGCTGCGGCCTAGCGGGAGTTTGTGAGCAGTTCTTC. Residues: CASCGLAGVCEQFF.

In its sample, this clone was seen many times. The chain carries TRBV14 and TRBJ2-7, with D tentatively TRBD1 (5 bases). This CDR3 region has 15 residues. The germline CDR1 and CDR2 sequences are SGHDN and FVKESK. Trimming took 6 bases from V and 1 from J, leaving 16 bases between them. Here the CDR3 reads CASSLRTQISYEQYF. CDR3 bases: TGTGCCAGCAGTCTACGGACACAAATATCCTACGAGCAGTACTTC.

This clone showed up many times. The rearrangement links TRBV19 to TRBJ2-7, with D tentatively TRBD2 (6 bases). CDR3 length: 16 residues. Germline lookup yields CDR1 LNHDA and CDR2 SQIVND (reference sequence). V lost 5 bases and J 5 bases, leaving 22 bases between the germline ends. Here the CDR3 DNA reads TGTGCCAGTAGTGTCTCTGGGGGAGGCCAATTCAACGAGCAGTACTTC. As protein: CASSVSGGGQFNEQYF.

This clone was recorded at least ten times. The chain uses TRBV20-1 and TRBJ2-3; TRBD1 aligns across 10 bases. V trimming: 8 bases; J trimming: 4 bases; junction bases outside the gene matches: 15. Germline V lookup: CDR1 DFQATT, CDR2 SNEGSKA (reference sequence). The CDR3 extends over 16 amino acids. The CDR3 is CSSEDSDRGQADTQYF. CDR3 nucleotides: TGCAGTTCAGAAGACTCCGACAGGGGGCAAGCAGATACGCAGTATTTT.

The CDR3 is CASRQGGSYEQYF. CDR3 nucleotides: TGTGCCAGCAGACAGGGTGGATCCTACGAGCAGTACTTC. The chain combines TRBV11-3 with TRBJ2-7; D perhaps matches TRBD1 (6 bases). Germline CDR1 is SGHNT and CDR2 is YENEEA. Trimming cost V 6 bases and J 1 base, with 10 bases left between them. The CDR3 sequence is 13 residues long.

This clone was picked up many times. CDR3 nucleotides: TGTGCCAGCAGCTTAGCTCGGGGTTTCGAGACCCAGTACTTC. Protein: CASSLARGFETQYF. The chain has TRBV7-9 and TRBJ2-5; D might be TRBD2 (5 bases). V was cut by 0 bases and J by 5 bases, with 10 bases left in between. CDR1 and CDR2 (germline): SEHNR, FQNEAQ (reference sequence). CDR3 length equals 14 residues.

This clone was picked up many times. This sequence joins TRBV5-4 and TRBJ2-3; D is unclear. V was pared by 6 bases and J by 0 bases, with 11 bases between. Germline V gene sequence: CDR1 SGHNT, CDR2 YYREEE (reference sequence). The CDR3 runs to 14 residues. CDR3 residues: CASTNGASTDTQYF. CDR3 in DNA: TGTGCCAGCACAAATGGAGCTAGCACAGATACGCAGTATTTT.

The V gene is TRBV30, the J gene TRBJ2-7, with 7 bases lining up with TRBD2. This CDR3 contains 13 residues. Unmatched junction bases numbered 6, after V lost 1 base and J lost 6 bases. Germline V CDR1 and CDR2: GTSNPN, SVGIG (reference sequence). The CDR3 DNA reads TGTGCCTGGAGTGCCGGTGGGGGGGGCGAGCAGTACTTC. It is translated as CAWSAGGGGEQYF.

At least ten counts were recorded for this clone. This sequence joins TRBV7-9 and TRBJ2-1; TRBD1 matches 7 bases. Germline V CDR1 and CDR2: SEHNR, FQNEAQ (reference sequence). The CDR3 totals 16 residues. The J segment lost 5 bases and the V segment lost 5 bases, leaving 12 bases of the junction unmatched. The CDR3 protein is CASSPPDRERNNEQFF. The DNA of the CDR3 is TGTGCCAGCAGCCCTCCCGACAGGGAGAGGAACAATGAGCAGTTCTTC.

This clone appeared many times. V usage is TRBV30 and J usage is TRBJ2-5; tentatively, D is TRBD2 (6 bases). Germline V CDR1 and CDR2: GTSNPN, SVGIG (reference sequence). Trimming took off 3 bases at V and 7 bases at J, with 18 bases between the two ends. The CDR3 is 14 residues long. DNA for the CDR3: TGTGCCTGGAGCCCGGAGTCGGGGGAGGTGACCCAGTACTTC. Amino acids: CAWSPESGEVTQYF.

This clone appeared many times. The V and J genes are TRBV28 and TRBJ2-7; D gene ambiguous. The germline V gene encodes CDR1 MDHEN and CDR2 SYDVKM. This CDR3 contains 12 residues. Trimming shortened V by 3 bases and J by 3 bases, and 6 bases separated the two germline ends. The CDR3 DNA sequence: TGTGCCAGCAGTTTGACCGACTACGAGCAGTACTTC. Protein product: CASSLTDYEQYF. The variable domain in full, completed from reference TRBV28 and TRBJ2-7, reads DVKVTQSSRYLVKRTGEKVFLECVQDMDHENMFWYRQDPGLGLRLIYFSYDVKMKEKGDIPEGYSVSREKKERFSLILESASTNQTSMYLCASSLTDYEQYFGPGTRLTVT.

Ten or more counts support this clone. The rearrangement uses TRBV29-1 and TRBJ2-7, with D maybe TRBD2 (6 bases). V lost 5 bases, J lost 0 bases, and 8 bases lay in between. This CDR3 contains 12 residues. Germline V gene lookup returns CDR1 SQVTM and CDR2 ANQGSEA. DNA for the CDR3: TGCAGCGTTCGGGACTCCTCCTACGAGCAGTACTTC. This gives the protein CSVRDSSYEQYF.

Relative to its sample, this clone is medium-sized. The CDR3 is CATDRNVISNTEAFF. CDR3 nucleotide sequence: TGTGCCACCGACCGGAATGTGATAAGTAACACTGAAGCTTTCTTT. This rearrangement joins TRBV6-1 to TRBJ1-1; D uncertain. V was cut by 10 bases and J by 2 bases, with 20 bases left in between. Germline loops: CDR1 MNHNS, CDR2 SASEGT. The CDR3 length is 15 residues.

There are many counts of this clone. The chain employs TRBV6-1 and TRBJ2-5; 8 nucleotides match TRBD2. The CDR3 covers 14 residues. In germline, CDR1 is MNHNS, CDR2 SASEGT. The V and J ends lost 7 bases and 7 bases, in that order; junction bases with no gene match: 11. The CDR3 bases are TGTGCCAGCACCGGGGGGGGGGCTTATTCGACCCAGTACTTC. As protein: CASTGGGAYSTQYF.

This clone was recorded many times. The V and J genes are TRBV29-1 and TRBJ2-7; 8 bases agree with TRBD1. CDR3 length: 14 amino acids. Losses at the gene ends were 7 bases for V and 0 bases for J; bases not matched to a gene: 8. Germline CDR1 is SQVTM and CDR2 is ANQGSEA. CDR3 nucleotide sequence: TGCAGCGCAAACCAGGGGGCGGGCTCCTACGAGCAGTACTTC. This translates into CSANQGAGSYEQYF.

There are many counts of this clone. V gene TRBV5-4 combines with J gene TRBJ2-3; D not certain. Germline values: CDR1 SGHNT, CDR2 YYREEE (reference sequence). V gave up 0 bases and J gave up 6 bases, with 8 bases separating them. This CDR3 has 13 residues. CDR3 DNA sequence: TGTGCCAGCAGCTTGGAACGGCGGGATACGCAGTATTTT. It is translated as CASSLERRDTQYF.

This chain joins TRBV5-1 and TRBJ2-3; perhaps TRBD1 as D (6 bases). CDR1 is SGHRS and CDR2 is YFSETQ in the germline V gene. V lost 2 bases and J lost 2, with 12 bases in between. There are 15 residues in the CDR3. CDR3 nucleotide sequence: TGCGCCAGCAGCTTAGAGGACAGAGACACAGATACGCAGTATTTT. Its translation: CASSLEDRDTDTQYF.

This clone was counted ten times or more. The chain links TRBV2 to TRBJ2-7; a weak D match, TRBD2 (5 bases). Trimming took 7 bases from V and 6 from J, leaving 13 bases between them. CDR3 size: 12 residues. The germline gives CDR1 SNHLY, CDR2 FYNNEI. CDR3 nucleotide sequence: TGTGCCAGCAATGTTTTCGAGGGCGAGCAGTACTTC. This encodes CASNVFEGEQYF.

This clone occurred many times. This chain uses TRBV6-5 with TRBJ1-1; D is undetermined. Trimming removed 6 bases at V and 1 base at J, with 24 bases between. The germline V gene has CDR1 MNHEY and CDR2 SVGAGI. The CDR3 contains 18 residues. CDR3 bases: TGTGCCAGCAGAACCCTTGTAGGCGGACCCCGGAGGAACACTGAAGCTTTCTTT. This encodes CASRTLVGGPRRNTEAFF.

The chain combines TRBV28 with TRBJ2-3, with a tentative D call TRBD1 (6 bases). CDR3 length: 16 residues. V shed 5 bases and J shed 0 bases, with 15 bases lying between them. Germline values: CDR1 MDHEN, CDR2 SYDVKM. CDR3 loop: CASSNPVGASTDTQYF. CDR3 DNA sequence: TGTGCCAGCAGTAACCCAGTGGGGGCCAGCACAGATACGCAGTATTTT.

CDR3 protein: CASSPQQDSYEQYF. The CDR3 nucleotides are TGTGCCAGCAGCCCCCAACAGGACTCCTACGAGCAGTACTTC. The chain recombines TRBV11-3 with TRBJ2-7, with a possible D match to TRBD1 (5 bases). From germline, CDR1 is SGHNT and CDR2 YENEEA. This CDR3 has 14 residues. Trimming shortened V by 5 bases and J by 0 bases, and 11 bases separated the two germline ends.

This clone was detected ten times or more. This chain connects TRBV3-1 to TRBJ2-1; 8 bases map to TRBD2. Germline CDR1 is LGHDT and CDR2 is YNNKEL (reference sequence). This CDR3 spans 15 amino acids. The V and J ends lost 1 base and 8 bases, in that order; junction bases with no gene match: 7. CDR3 amino acids: CASSQALAGRDEQFF. DNA of the CDR3: TGTGCCAGCAGCCAAGCATTAGCGGGAAGAGATGAGCAGTTCTTC.

V is TRBV6-1 and J is TRBJ2-7; perhaps TRBD2 as D (5 bases). The CDR3 totals 12 residues. Germline CDR1 is MNHNS and CDR2 is SASEGT. Trimming shortened V by 2 bases and J by 6 bases, and 8 bases separated the two germline ends. The CDR3 nucleotides read TGTGCCAGCAGTGAATGGCTAGCCGAGCAGTACGTC. It encodes CASSEWLAEQYV.

This clone was observed at least ten times. This chain joins TRBV10-1 and TRBJ2-3, with 9 nucleotides matching TRBD2. The germline V gene encodes CDR1 WNHNN and CDR2 SYGVQD (reference sequence). CDR3 length: 17 amino acids. After removal of 2 bases from V and 3 bases from J, the junction contained 9 bases not matched to a gene. CDR3 in DNA: TGCGCCAGCAGTGAGGAGGTAGCGGGAGTGAAGACAGATACGCAGTATTTT. Amino acids: CASSEEVAGVKTDTQYF.

There are many counts of this clone. The chain joins TRBV5-6 to TRBJ1-1, with D unresolved. V lost 0 bases and J lost 0, with 3 bases in between. This CDR3 has 13 residues. Germline loops: CDR1 SGHDT, CDR2 YYEEEE. In nucleotides, the CDR3 is TGTGCCAGCAGCTTGGGCCTGAACACTGAAGCTTTCTTT. Its protein is CASSLGLNTEAFF.

At least ten counts were recorded for this clone. The genes are TRBV9 and TRBJ2-2; 8 nucleotides line up with TRBD2. V shed 4 bases, J shed 2 bases, and the junction held 4 bases outside the gene matches. The CDR3 totals 15 residues. Germline V gene lookup returns CDR1 SGDLS and CDR2 YYNGEE. The CDR3 region has the DNA TGTGCCAGCAGCCGGGGGGGGCGTAACACCGGGGAGCTGTTTTTT. Encoded protein: CASSRGGRNTGELFF.

This clone was picked up many times. The V gene is TRBV20-1, the J gene TRBJ2-1; D call uncertain. The CDR3 spans 12 residues. V lost 0 bases, J lost 5 bases, and 5 bases lay in between. Germline lookup yields CDR1 DFQATT and CDR2 SNEGSKA (reference sequence). The CDR3 reads CSARDYNNEQFF. The CDR3 bases are TGCAGTGCTAGAGACTACAACAATGAGCAGTTCTTC.

This clone was seen at least ten times. The chain has TRBV11-2 and TRBJ1-6, with D perhaps TRBD1 (5 bases). The germline CDR1 and CDR2 sequences are SGHAT and FQNNGV. Trimming pared 0 bases from V and 9 bases from J, leaving 12 bases between. The CDR3 extends over 15 amino acids. The CDR3 region has the DNA TGTGCCAGCAGCTTAGAGTCGGGGGGTAGTTCACCCCTCCACTTT. This sequence encodes CASSLESGGSSPLHF.

V and J are TRBV30 and TRBJ2-7; D gene uncertain. The CDR3 runs 11 residues. Per the germline V gene, CDR1 is GTSNPN and CDR2 is SVGIG (reference sequence). V dropped 3 bases and J dropped 10 bases, with 13 bases sitting between them. CDR3 residues: CAWSWEGFQYF. The CDR3 nucleotides are TGTGCCTGGAGCTGGGAAGGCTTCCAGTACTTC.